The 14 T cell receptor beta chains presented below share a single source sample, sequenced in a study of graft-versus-host responses after intestinal transplantation. This table comes from immunoSEQ multiplex PCR, and its TCRdb copy is limited to in-frame clones, with some not included. The table shows fewer than 75,000 clones, with around 90% occurring only once. This material consisted of PBMCs, taken 26 days after transplant. Receptor source: a human patient who received an intestinal transplant, so some T cells may come from the graft donor.

This chain joins TRBV11-2 and TRBJ2-1; 9 nucleotides agree with TRBD2. Germline V gene sequence: CDR1 SGHAT, CDR2 FQNNGV. The length of the CDR3 is 18 residues. V lost 4 bases, J lost 3 bases, and 13 bases stayed unmatched. CDR3 sequence (DNA): TGTGCCAGCAGCTCCGGGACTAGCTCGGGATATGGCTACAATGAGCAGTTCTTC. This sequence encodes CASSSGTSSGYGYNEQFF.

This chain uses TRBV27 with TRBJ2-7; 10 bases align to TRBD1. With V trimmed by 1 base and J by 7 bases, 19 bases remained unmatched. Looked up from germline, CDR1 is MNHEY and CDR2 is SMNVEV (reference sequence). This CDR3 is 19 amino acids long. DNA of the CDR3: TGTGCCAGCAGTTTATGGTGGGACAGGGGAACAACCTCAGGAGTGGAGCAGTACTTC. It encodes CASSLWWDRGTTSGVEQYF.

About this clone: A junction boundary mismatches the germline segment, possibly from a read error. V is TRBV7-7 and J is TRBJ2-2; possibly TRBD2 for D (6 bases). This CDR3 comprises 16 residues. Germline loops: CDR1 SSHAT, CDR2 FNYEAQ (reference sequence). Here the CDR3 DNA reads TGTGCTAGCAGCTTATCCACAGCGGGTAGCTACGGGGAGCTGTTTTTT. The encoded protein is CASSLSTAGSYGELFF.

V is TRBV27 and J is TRBJ1-2; 7 positions match TRBD1. CDR1 is MNHEY and CDR2 is SMNVEV in the germline V gene (reference sequence). J was trimmed by 4 bases and V by 5 bases; bases with no gene match: 4. CDR3 length equals 13 residues. The CDR3 nucleotides read TGTGCCAGCAGTCCCGGGACAGTCTATGGCTACACCTTC. Amino acids: CASSPGTVYGYTF.

The V and J genes are TRBV28 and TRBJ2-1; D possibly corresponds to TRBD2 (5 bases). Per germline, CDR1 MDHEN and CDR2 SYDVKM. With 7 bases removed from V and 8 bases from J, the gap between germline ends came to 15 bases. This CDR3 is 13 amino acids long. Here the CDR3 DNA reads TGTGCCAGCACCCGGACGCCGAGGGATGAGCAGTTCTTC. Translated: CASTRTPRDEQFF.

This chain links TRBV2 with TRBJ1-4, with D uncertain. CDR1 is SNHLY, CDR2 FYNNEI, per germline. The CDR3 covers 17 residues. V shed 1 base and J shed 0 bases, with 12 bases lying between them. Here the CDR3 DNA reads TGTGCCAGCAGTGAAGGATTAGGACTTGCAACTAATGAAAAACTGTTTTTT. Protein sequence: CASSEGLGLATNEKLFF.

The J gene is TRBJ2-1, the V gene TRBV4-2, with D unclear. The V end lost 0 bases, the J end lost 3 bases, and 15 bases lay between the germline ends. The CDR3 loop spans 17 amino acids. Per the germline V gene, CDR1 is LGHNA and CDR2 is YNFKEQ. The DNA for the CDR3 is TGTGCCAGCAGCCAAGATCATTCTGCGGTGAGCTACAATGAGCAGTTCTTC. Residues: CASSQDHSAVSYNEQFF.

The rearrangement links TRBV19 to TRBJ1-1, with no clear D. The length of the CDR3 is 15 residues. Per germline, CDR1 LNHDA and CDR2 SQIVND (reference sequence). Between the trimmed V and J ends, which lost 7 bases and 0 bases, there was a span of 15 bases. CDR3 DNA sequence: TGTGCCAGTAAGGAGGGCCATTGGATGAACACTGAAGCTTTCTTT. Its translation: CASKEGHWMNTEAFF.

The chain links TRBV4-2 to TRBJ2-7; 7 positions agree with TRBD1. This CDR3 region has 17 residues. Germline V gene sequence: CDR1 LGHNA, CDR2 YNFKEQ. V gave up 0 bases and J gave up 0 bases; unmatched junction bases: 8. CDR3 DNA: TGTGCCAGCAGCCAAGAATCGAAGGGGGCCAGCTCCTACGAGCAGTACTTC. Its translation: CASSQESKGASSYEQYF.

The chain has TRBV2 and TRBJ2-2; weak D call: TRBD1 (7 bases). V lost 6 bases, J lost 4 bases, and 15 bases lay in between. Germline CDR1 SNHLY, CDR2 FYNNEI. This CDR3 has 15 amino acids. The CDR3: CASRVEGAGTGELFF. CDR3 coding DNA: TGTGCCAGCAGGGTGGAGGGGGCAGGCACCGGGGAGCTGTTTTTT.

J is TRBJ2-7 and V is TRBV6-1; a weak D match, TRBD2 (6 bases). Between the trimmed V and J ends, which lost 4 bases and 6 bases, there was a span of 13 bases. The germline gives CDR1 MNHNS, CDR2 SASEGT. The CDR3 has 13 amino acids. CDR3 nucleotide sequence: TGTGCCAGCAGTGGTGGGACTGCGGGCGAGCAGTACGTC. It codes for CASSGGTAGEQYV.

This chain joins TRBV5-5 and TRBJ2-7, with TRBD1 matching 9 bases. The junction had 12 bases not matched to a gene; V was cut back by 0 bases and J by 2 bases. Germline V lookup: CDR1 SGHKS, CDR2 YYEKEE (reference sequence). This CDR3 region has 18 residues. The CDR3 region has the DNA TGTGCCAGCAGCTTGGGGGGGGACAGGGATTTTAACCCCTACGAGCAGTACTTC. As protein: CASSLGGDRDFNPYEQYF.

The genes are TRBV11-2 and TRBJ2-7, with unresolved D. CDR3 length: 15 residues. The germline gives CDR1 SGHAT, CDR2 FQNNGV. Trimming shortened V by 1 base and J by 2 bases, and 12 bases separated the two germline ends. The CDR3 protein is CASSLGASWAYEQYV. For the CDR3, the DNA is TGTGCCAGCAGCTTAGGTGCAAGTTGGGCCTACGAGCAGTACGTC.

This chain links TRBV5-1 with TRBJ2-1, with 9 nucleotides matching TRBD2. In germline, CDR1 is SGHRS, CDR2 YFSETQ. Losses at the gene ends were 0 bases for V and 3 bases for J; bases not matched to a gene: 7. The CDR3 spans 17 residues. CDR3 coding DNA: TGCGCCAGCAGCTTGGTGCCTAGCGGGGATATCTACAATGAGCAGTTCTTC. Its translation is CASSLVPSGDIYNEQFF.